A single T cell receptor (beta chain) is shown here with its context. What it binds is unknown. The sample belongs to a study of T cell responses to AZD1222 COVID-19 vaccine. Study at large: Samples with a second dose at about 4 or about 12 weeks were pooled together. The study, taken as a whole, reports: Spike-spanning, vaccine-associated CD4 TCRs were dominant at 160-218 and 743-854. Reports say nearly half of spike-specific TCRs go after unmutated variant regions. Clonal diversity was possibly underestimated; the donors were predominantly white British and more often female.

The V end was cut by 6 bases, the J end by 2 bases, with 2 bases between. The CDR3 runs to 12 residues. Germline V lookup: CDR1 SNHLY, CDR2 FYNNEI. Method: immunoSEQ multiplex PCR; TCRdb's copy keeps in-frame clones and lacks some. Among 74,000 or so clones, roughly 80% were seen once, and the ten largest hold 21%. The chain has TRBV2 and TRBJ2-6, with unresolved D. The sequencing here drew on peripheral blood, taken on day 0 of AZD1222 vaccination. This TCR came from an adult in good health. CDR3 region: CASRAGANVLTF. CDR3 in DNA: TGTGCCAGCAGGGCTGGGGCCAACGTCCTGACTTTC.